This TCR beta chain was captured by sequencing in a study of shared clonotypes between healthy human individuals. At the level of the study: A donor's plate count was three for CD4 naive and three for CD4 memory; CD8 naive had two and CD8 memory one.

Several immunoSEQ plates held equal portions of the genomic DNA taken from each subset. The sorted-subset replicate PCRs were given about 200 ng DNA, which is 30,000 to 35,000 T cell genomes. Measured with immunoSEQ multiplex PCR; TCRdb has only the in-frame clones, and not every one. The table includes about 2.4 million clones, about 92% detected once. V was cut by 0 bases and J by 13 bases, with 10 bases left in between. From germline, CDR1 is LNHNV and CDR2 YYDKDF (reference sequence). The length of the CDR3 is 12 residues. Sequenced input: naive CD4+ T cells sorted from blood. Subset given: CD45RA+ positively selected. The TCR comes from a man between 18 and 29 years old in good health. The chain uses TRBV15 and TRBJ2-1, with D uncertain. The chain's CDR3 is CATSRDHRIQFF. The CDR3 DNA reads TGTGCCACCAGCAGAGATCACCGGATACAGTTCTTC.